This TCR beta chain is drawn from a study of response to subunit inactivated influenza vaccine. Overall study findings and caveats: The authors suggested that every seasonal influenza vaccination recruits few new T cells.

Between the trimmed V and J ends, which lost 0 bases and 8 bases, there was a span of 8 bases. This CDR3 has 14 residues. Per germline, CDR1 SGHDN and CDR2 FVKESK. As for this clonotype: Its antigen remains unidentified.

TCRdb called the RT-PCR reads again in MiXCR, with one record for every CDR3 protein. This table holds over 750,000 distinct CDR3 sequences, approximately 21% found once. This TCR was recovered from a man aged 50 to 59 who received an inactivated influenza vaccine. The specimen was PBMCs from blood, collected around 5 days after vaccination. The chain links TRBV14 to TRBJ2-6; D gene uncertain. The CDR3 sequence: CASSQDRRSNVLTF. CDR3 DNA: TGTGCCAGCAGCCAAGATCGAAGGTCCAACGTCCTGACTTTC.